A single sample is the source of the 14 T cell receptor beta chains below, sequenced in a study of beta chain features in type 1 diabetes. Findings and limits, study-wide: All four CD4+ subsets from Type 1 diabetes patients carried moderately but significantly shorter TCRB CDR3s.

No cognate antigen is known for these TCRs. cDNA synthesis used the whole RNA isolate, giving expressed TCRB sequences. This table comes from immunoSEQ multiplex PCR, and its TCRdb copy is limited to in-frame clones, with some not included. The sample has 600,000 to 700,000 clones; under 15% are singletons. The source material was naive CD4+ T cells from blood. The source is a man aged 18 to 29 with type 1 diabetes.

The CDR3 DNA is TGTGCCAGCAGCCCTTCGGGGGGATCCTACGAGCAGTACTTC. This codes for CASSPSGGSYEQYF. V gene TRBV5-4 combines with J gene TRBJ2-7, with 7 bases lining up with TRBD2. The CDR3 covers 14 residues. The germline V gene has CDR1 SGHNT and CDR2 YYREEE (reference sequence). V trimming: 4 bases; J trimming: 1 base; junction bases outside the gene matches: 5.

This clone was observed a handful of times. This chain uses TRBV4-1 with TRBJ2-7, with D uncertain. The CDR3 is 13 amino acids. The V gene lost 4 bases and the J gene lost 2 bases, with 9 bases spanning the gap. Germline V gene lookup returns CDR1 MGHRA and CDR2 YSYEKL. CDR3 coding DNA: TGCGCCAGCAGCCTCGACTGGGCCTACGAGCAGTACTTC. It specifies CASSLDWAYEQYF.

This clone occurred a few times. This CDR3 is also generated by other DNA sequences in the sample. The chain carries TRBV2 and TRBJ1-5; maybe TRBD1 (5 bases). Trimming took off 4 bases at V and 1 base at J, with 5 bases between the two ends. CDR3 size: 13 residues. Germline V gene sequence: CDR1 SNHLY, CDR2 FYNNEI. The CDR3 region has the DNA TGTGCCAGCAGTGGACAGAGCAATCAGCCCCAGCATTTT. It codes for CASSGQSNQPQHF.

The CDR3 DNA reads as TGTGCCAGCAAACCTGGGGGCTTCTACGAGCAGTACTTC. Translating it yields CASKPGGFYEQYF. V and J are TRBV28 and TRBJ2-7; possible D gene TRBD1, 6 bases. Trimming shortened V by 7 bases and J by 3 bases, and 13 bases separated the two germline ends. The CDR3 loop spans 13 amino acids. CDR1 is MDHEN and CDR2 is SYDVKM in the germline V gene. Together with reference TRBV28 and TRBJ2-7, the CDR3 gives the full variable domain: DVKVTQSSRYLVKRTGEKVFLECVQDMDHENMFWYRQDPGLGLRLIYFSYDVKMKEKGDIPEGYSVSREKKERFSLILESASTNQTSMYLCASKPGGFYEQYFGPGTRLTVT.

This clone has a handful of counts. The same CDR3 also results from other DNA sequences found in this sample. This chain links TRBV29-1 with TRBJ1-1; TRBD1 matches at 7 bases. Germline V CDR1 and CDR2: SQVTM, ANQGSEA. V trimming: 6 bases; J trimming: 1 base; junction bases outside the gene matches: 2. There are 12 residues in the CDR3. The CDR3 loop reads CSVGQPNTEAFF. CDR3 DNA: TGCAGCGTGGGACAGCCGAACACTGAAGCTTTCTTT.

The rearrangement uses TRBV30 and TRBJ1-4, with D tentatively TRBD1 (5 bases). Trimming removed 2 bases at V and 5 bases at J, with 15 bases between. CDR1 and CDR2 (germline): GTSNPN, SVGIG (reference sequence). CDR3 length equals 15 residues. The CDR3: CAWSTRQPGNEKLFF. CDR3 in DNA: TGTGCCTGGAGTACCCGACAGCCTGGAAATGAAAAACTGTTTTTT.

This sequence joins TRBV30 and TRBJ1-4, with D unresolved. V was pared by 3 bases and J by 8 bases, with 10 bases between. The CDR3 consists of 12 residues. Per germline, CDR1 GTSNPN and CDR2 SVGIG (reference sequence). The CDR3, as DNA: TGTGCCTGGAGGAGAGACCGGGAAAAACTGTTTTTT. Its translation is CAWRRDREKLFF.

This sequence joins TRBV5-6 and TRBJ1-1; D not certain. Germline assignment: CDR1 SGHDT and CDR2 YYEEEE. With 4 bases removed from V and 4 bases from J, the gap between germline ends came to 11 bases. The CDR3 runs 13 residues. The CDR3, as DNA: TGTGCCAGCAGCCCCGGAGTTGGCACTGAAGCTTTCTTT. It is translated as CASSPGVGTEAFF.

This clone occurred a few times. This chain links TRBV30 with TRBJ1-1; TRBD1 aligns across 10 bases. The CDR3 length is 13 residues. The V segment lost 5 bases and the J segment 10 bases; nucleotides outside the gene matches: 10. Germline V gives CDR1 GTSNPN, CDR2 SVGIG (reference sequence). Here the CDR3 DNA reads TGTGCCTGGTGCCAGGGACAGGGGATTGCAGCTTTCTTT. It codes for CAWCQGQGIAAFF.

Written as DNA, the CDR3 is TGTGCCAGCAGTTTCCCGTACTATGGCTACACCTTC. It encodes CASSFPYYGYTF. The rearrangement uses TRBV28 and TRBJ1-2, with D unresolved. The CDR3 runs to 12 residues. Germline V gives CDR1 MDHEN, CDR2 SYDVKM. Trimming took off 3 bases at V and 3 bases at J, with 5 bases between the two ends.

The chain is built from TRBV5-1 and TRBJ1-2; maybe TRBD1 (6 bases). The CDR3 has 15 residues. Trimming shortened V by 0 bases and J by 5 bases, and 14 bases separated the two germline ends. Germline assignment: CDR1 SGHRS and CDR2 YFSETQ. The CDR3 reads CASSLDRVSWYGYTF. The CDR3 coding sequence is TGCGCCAGCAGCTTGGACAGGGTCAGTTGGTATGGCTACACCTTC.

V and J are TRBV7-2 and TRBJ1-6; TRBD1 agrees at 11 bases. Per germline, CDR1 SGHTA and CDR2 FQGNSA. CDR3 length: 14 residues. Germline trimming cut 4 bases from V and 10 bases from J; bases unmatched to any gene: 3. In DNA form, the CDR3 reads TGTGCCAGCAGCTCGGGACAGGGGGGCTCACCCCTCCACTTT. Translation: CASSSGQGGSPLHF. Using reference TRBV7-2 and TRBJ1-6 for the parts outside the CDR3, the full variable domain is GAGVSQSPSNKVTEKGKDVELRCDPISGHTALYWYRQSLGQGLEFLIYFQGNSAPDKSGLPSDRFSAERTGGSVSTLTIQRTQQEDSAVYLCASSSGQGGSPLHFGNGTRLTVT.

This clone was counted only a few times. The chain carries TRBV7-8 and TRBJ1-4, with D maybe TRBD1 (5 bases). Trimming removed 5 bases from V and 8 bases from J, with 15 bases in between. Germline V gene sequence: CDR1 SGHVS, CDR2 FQNEAQ. The CDR3 length is 14 residues. The CDR3 DNA follows: TGTGCCAGCAGCCCCCGCAGGGACGGCGAAAAACTGTTTTTT. Translation gives CASSPRRDGEKLFF.

The genes are TRBV6-1 and TRBJ2-5; either TRBD1 or TRBD2 may supply D (5 bases each). CDR1 is MNHNS, CDR2 SASEGT, per germline. The CDR3 sequence is 13 residues long. Deletions cut 5 bases from V and 2 bases from J, with 9 bases between. Written as DNA, the CDR3 is TGTGCCAGCAGTCCGGGACGTCAAGAGACCCAGTACTTC. It encodes CASSPGRQETQYF.